This T cell receptor (beta chain) was retrieved from a study of blood T cell repertoires in COVID-19. J gave up 10 bases and V 5 bases, and 13 bases lay outside the gene matches. Germline CDR1 is SEHNR and CDR2 is FQNEAQ (reference sequence). This CDR3 has 16 amino acids. This table comes from immunoSEQ multiplex PCR, and its TCRdb copy is limited to in-frame clones, with some not included. Among under 200,000 clones listed, approximately 90% were seen once. The chain links TRBV7-9 to TRBJ1-6, with 8 nucleotides matching TRBD1. Source material: peripheral blood. This receptor was obtained from a man in his forties with active or convalescent COVID-19. The CDR3 spells CASSTPGQENQSPLHF. Here the CDR3 DNA reads TGTGCCAGCAGCACCCCGGGACAGGAAAACCAATCACCCCTCCACTTT. The full variable domain, completed using reference TRBV7-9 and TRBJ1-6, is DTGVSQNPRHKITKRGQNVTFRCDPISEHNRLYWYRQTLGQGPEFLTYFQNEAQLEKSRLLSDRFSAERPKGSFSTLEIQRTEQGDSAMYLCASSTPGQENQSPLHFGNGTRLTVT.